The entry that follows covers one TCR beta chain sequence. Its matching antigen is unknown. At one of its ends the junction is not consistent with the germline gene, which may arise from a read error. The data belong to a study of cytomegalovirus exposure and HLA in healthy donors. Overall study context: Earlier work reported 100 million or so unique TCR beta sequences from 150 million to 200 million T cells.

The CDR3 sequence is 13 residues long. The germline V gene encodes CDR1 SQVTM and CDR2 ANQGSEA. The PCR made use of 60 Vbeta and 13 Jbeta primers. Sequencing used immunoSEQ multiplex PCR; TCRdb keeps in-frame clones, though not all of them. The sample includes around 220,000 clones, approximately 80% seen only once; the top ten take 1.3% to 1.5%. General observations from the study: The classifier reportedly diagnosed cytomegalovirus status with high sensitivity and specificity.

The TCR sequence derives from a girl aged 10 to 17 in good health and CMV-seronegative. Sequences were obtained from PBMCs. The chain joins TRBV29-1 to TRBJ1-3; no clear D. The CDR3 region is CSAEALSGDTIYF. The CDR3 DNA sequence: TGCAGCGCAGAGGCCCTCTCTGGAGACACCATATATTTT.